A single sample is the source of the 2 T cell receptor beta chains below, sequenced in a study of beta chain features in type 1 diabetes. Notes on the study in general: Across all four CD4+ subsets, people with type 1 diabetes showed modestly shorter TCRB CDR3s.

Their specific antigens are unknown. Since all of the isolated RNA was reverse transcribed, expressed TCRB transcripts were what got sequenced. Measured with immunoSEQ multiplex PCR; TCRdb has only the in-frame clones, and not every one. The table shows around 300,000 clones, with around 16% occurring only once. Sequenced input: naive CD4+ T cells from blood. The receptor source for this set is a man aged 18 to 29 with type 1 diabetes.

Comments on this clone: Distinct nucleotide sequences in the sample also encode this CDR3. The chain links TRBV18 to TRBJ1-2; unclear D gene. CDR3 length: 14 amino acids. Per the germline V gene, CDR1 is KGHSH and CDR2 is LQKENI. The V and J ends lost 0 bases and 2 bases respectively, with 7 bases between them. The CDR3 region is CASSPPSGNYGYTF. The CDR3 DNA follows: TGTGCCAGCTCACCACCATCCGGGAACTATGGCTACACCTTC.

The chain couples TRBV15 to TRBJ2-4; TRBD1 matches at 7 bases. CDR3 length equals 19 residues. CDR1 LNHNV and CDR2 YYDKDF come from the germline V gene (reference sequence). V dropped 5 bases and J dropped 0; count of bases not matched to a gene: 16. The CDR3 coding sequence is TGTGCCACCAGCGAAACCAATTATACAGGGGATGGAGCCAAAAACATTCAGTACTTC. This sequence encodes CATSETNYTGDGAKNIQYF.